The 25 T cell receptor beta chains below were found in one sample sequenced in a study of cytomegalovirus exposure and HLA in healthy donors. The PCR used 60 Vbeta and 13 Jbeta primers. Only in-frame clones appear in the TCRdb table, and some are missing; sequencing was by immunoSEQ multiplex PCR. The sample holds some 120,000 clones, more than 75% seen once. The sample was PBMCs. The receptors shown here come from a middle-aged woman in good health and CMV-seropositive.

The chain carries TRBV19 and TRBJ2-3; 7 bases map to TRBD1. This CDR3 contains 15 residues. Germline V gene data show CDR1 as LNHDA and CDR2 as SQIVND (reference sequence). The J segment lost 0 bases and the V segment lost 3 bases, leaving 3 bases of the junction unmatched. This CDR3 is CASSIGTVSTDTQYF. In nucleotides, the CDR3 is TGTGCCAGTAGTATCGGGACAGTTAGCACAGATACGCAGTATTTT.

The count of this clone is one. DNA for the CDR3: TGTGCCAGTAGTATCCCGGGGGTTGAAGCTTTCTTT. Protein product: CASSIPGVEAFF. J is TRBJ1-1 and V is TRBV19, with D possibly TRBD1 on 5 matching bases. The CDR3 totals 12 residues. Germline CDR1 is LNHDA and CDR2 is SQIVND (reference sequence). V was pared by 3 bases and J by 7 bases, with 9 bases between.

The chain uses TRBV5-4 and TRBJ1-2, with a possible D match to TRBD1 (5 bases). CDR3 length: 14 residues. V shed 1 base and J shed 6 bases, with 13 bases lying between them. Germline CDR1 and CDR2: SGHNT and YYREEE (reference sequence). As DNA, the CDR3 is TGTGCCAGCAGCTTGCATGGGGGGTTGGATGGCTACACCTTC. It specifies CASSLHGGLDGYTF.

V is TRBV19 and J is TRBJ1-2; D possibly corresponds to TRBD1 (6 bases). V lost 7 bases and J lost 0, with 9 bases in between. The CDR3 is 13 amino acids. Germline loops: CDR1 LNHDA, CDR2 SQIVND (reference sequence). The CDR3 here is CASKGDTNYGYTF. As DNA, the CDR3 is TGTGCCAGTAAAGGGGACACTAACTATGGCTACACCTTC.

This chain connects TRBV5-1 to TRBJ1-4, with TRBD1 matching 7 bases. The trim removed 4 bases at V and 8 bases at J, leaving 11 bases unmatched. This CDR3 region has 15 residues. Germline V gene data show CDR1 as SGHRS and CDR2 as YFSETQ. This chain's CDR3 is CASSQGVSPLEKLFF. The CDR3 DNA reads TGCGCCAGCAGCCAGGGGGTTAGCCCCCTGGAAAAACTGTTTTTT.

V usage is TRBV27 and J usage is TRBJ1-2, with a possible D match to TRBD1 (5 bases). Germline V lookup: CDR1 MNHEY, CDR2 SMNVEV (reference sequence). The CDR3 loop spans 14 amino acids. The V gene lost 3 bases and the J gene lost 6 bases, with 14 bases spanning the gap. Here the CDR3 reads CASSFGGRVDGYTF. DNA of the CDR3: TGTGCCAGCAGTTTCGGGGGAAGGGTTGATGGCTACACCTTC.

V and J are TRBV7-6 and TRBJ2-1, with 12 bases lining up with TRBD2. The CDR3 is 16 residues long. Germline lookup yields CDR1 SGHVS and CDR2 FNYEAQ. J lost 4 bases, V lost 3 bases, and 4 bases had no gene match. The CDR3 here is CASSFSSGGGYNEQFF. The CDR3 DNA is TGTGCCAGCAGCTTTTCTAGCGGGGGGGGGTACAATGAGCAGTTCTTC.

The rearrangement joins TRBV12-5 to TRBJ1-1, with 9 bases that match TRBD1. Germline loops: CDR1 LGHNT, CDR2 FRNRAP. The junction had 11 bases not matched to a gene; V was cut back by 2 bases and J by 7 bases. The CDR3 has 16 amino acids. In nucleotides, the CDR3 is TGTGCTAGTGGTTTGTACTCCGGGACAGGGAACCTTGAAGCTTTCTTT. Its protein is CASGLYSGTGNLEAFF.

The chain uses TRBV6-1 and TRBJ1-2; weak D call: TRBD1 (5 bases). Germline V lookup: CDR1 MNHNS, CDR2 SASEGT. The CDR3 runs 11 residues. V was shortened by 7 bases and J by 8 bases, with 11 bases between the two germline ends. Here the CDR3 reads CASTRGQGYTF. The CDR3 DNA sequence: TGTGCCAGCACTAGAGGACAAGGCTACACCTTC.

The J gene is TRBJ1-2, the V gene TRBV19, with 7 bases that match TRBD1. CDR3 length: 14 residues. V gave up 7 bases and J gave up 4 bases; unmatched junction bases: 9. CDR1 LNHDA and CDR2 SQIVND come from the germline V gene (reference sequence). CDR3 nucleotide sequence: TGTGCCAGTACCCCAACAGGGGTAACCTATGGCTACACCTTC. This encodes CASTPTGVTYGYTF.

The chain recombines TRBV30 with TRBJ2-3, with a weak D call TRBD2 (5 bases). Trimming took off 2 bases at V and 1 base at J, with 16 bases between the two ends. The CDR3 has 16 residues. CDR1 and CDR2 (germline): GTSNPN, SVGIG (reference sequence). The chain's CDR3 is CAWSRSRVIRTDTQYF. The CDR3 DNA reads TGTGCCTGGAGTCGCTCGCGGGTTATTCGCACAGATACGCAGTATTTT.

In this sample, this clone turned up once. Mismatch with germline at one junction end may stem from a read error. The CDR3 DNA follows: TGTTCCAGCAGCCCCTTTCTCATCGGGACTATTAACTATGGCTACACCTTC. Its protein is CSSSPFLIGTINYGYTF. This chain connects TRBV7-9 to TRBJ1-2, with D tentatively TRBD1 (5 bases). From germline, CDR1 is SEHNR and CDR2 FQNEAQ (reference sequence). CDR3 length: 17 residues.

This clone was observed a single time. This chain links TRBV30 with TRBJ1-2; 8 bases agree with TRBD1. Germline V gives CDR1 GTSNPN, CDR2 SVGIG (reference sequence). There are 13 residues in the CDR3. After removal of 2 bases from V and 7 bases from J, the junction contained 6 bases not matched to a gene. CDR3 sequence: CAWSIQGVSGYTF. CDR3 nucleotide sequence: TGTGCCTGGAGTATACAGGGGGTGAGTGGCTACACCTTC.

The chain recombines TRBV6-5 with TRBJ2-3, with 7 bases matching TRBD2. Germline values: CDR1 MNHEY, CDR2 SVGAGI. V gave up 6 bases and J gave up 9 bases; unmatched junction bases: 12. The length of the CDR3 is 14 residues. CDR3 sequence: CASRPLRGVGTQYF. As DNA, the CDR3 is TGTGCCAGCAGACCCCTACGGGGGGTGGGCACGCAGTATTTT.

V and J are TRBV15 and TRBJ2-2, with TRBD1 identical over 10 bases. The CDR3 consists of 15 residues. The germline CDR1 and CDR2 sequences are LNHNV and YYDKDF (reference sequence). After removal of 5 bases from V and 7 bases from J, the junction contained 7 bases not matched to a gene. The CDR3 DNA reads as TGTGCCACCAGCCGCGACAGGGGGCAGGACGGGGAGCTGTTTTTT. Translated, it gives CATSRDRGQDGELFF.

The CDR3 DNA sequence: TGCGCCAGCAGCCAAGTTCCGGGACTTGGAACCGGGGAGCTGTTTTTT. It translates to CASSQVPGLGTGELFF. The rearrangement joins TRBV4-1 to TRBJ2-2; perhaps TRBD2 as D (6 bases). The CDR3 runs to 16 residues. Trimming took 1 base from V and 5 from J, leaving 14 bases between them. CDR1 is MGHRA, CDR2 YSYEKL, per germline.

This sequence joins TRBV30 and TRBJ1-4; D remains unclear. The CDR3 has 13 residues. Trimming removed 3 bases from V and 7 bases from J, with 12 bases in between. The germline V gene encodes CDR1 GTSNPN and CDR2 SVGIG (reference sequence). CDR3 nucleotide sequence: TGTGCCTGGAGAGGGAGGGCAGGTGAAAAACTGTTTTTT. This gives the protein CAWRGRAGEKLFF.

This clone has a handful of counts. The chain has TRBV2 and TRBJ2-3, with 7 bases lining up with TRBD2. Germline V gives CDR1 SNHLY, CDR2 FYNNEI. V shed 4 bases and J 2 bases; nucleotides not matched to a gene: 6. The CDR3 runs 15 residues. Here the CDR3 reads CASSGGTTYTDTQYF. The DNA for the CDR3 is TGTGCCAGCAGTGGGGGGACTACCTACACAGATACGCAGTATTTT. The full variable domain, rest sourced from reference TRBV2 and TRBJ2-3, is EPEVTQTPSHQVTQMGQEVILRCVPISNHLYFYWYRQILGQKVEFLVSFYNNEISEKSEIFDDQFSVERPDGSNFTLKIRSTKLEDSAMYFCASSGGTTYTDTQYFGPGTRLTVL.

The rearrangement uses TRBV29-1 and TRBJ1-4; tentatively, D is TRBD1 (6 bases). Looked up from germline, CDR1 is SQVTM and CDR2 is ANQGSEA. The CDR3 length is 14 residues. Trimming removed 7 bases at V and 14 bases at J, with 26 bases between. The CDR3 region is CSAKGGGPSRCLFF. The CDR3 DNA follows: TGCAGCGCCAAAGGGGGGGGCCCATCCCGATGTCTGTTTTTT. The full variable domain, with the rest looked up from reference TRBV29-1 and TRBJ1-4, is SAVISQKPSRDICQRGTSLTIQCQVDSQVTMMFWYRQQPGQSLTLIATANQGSEATYESGFVIDKFPISRPNLTFSTLTVSNMSPEDSSIYLCSAKGGGPSRCLFFGSGTQLSVL.

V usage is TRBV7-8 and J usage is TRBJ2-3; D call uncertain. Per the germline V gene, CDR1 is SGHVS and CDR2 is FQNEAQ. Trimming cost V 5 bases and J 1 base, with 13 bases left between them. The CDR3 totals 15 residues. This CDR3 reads CASSQDNWGTDTQYF. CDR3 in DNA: TGTGCCAGCAGCCAGGATAATTGGGGCACAGATACGCAGTATTTT.

CDR3 in amino acids: CASSLSVGNTEAFF. CDR3 nucleotides: TGTGCCAGCAGCCTTAGTGTCGGGAACACTGAAGCTTTCTTT. The gene calls are TRBV7-6 and TRBJ1-1; no definite D call. Deletions cut 5 bases from V and 1 base from J, with 11 bases between. Germline V lookup: CDR1 SGHVS, CDR2 FNYEAQ. The CDR3 runs 14 residues. The full variable domain, rest sourced from reference TRBV7-6 and TRBJ1-1, is GAGVSQSPRYKVTKRGQDVALRCDPISGHVSLYWYRQALGQGPEFLTYFNYEAQQDKSGLPNDRFSAERPEGSISTLTIQRTEQRDSAMYRCASSLSVGNTEAFFGQGTRLTVV.

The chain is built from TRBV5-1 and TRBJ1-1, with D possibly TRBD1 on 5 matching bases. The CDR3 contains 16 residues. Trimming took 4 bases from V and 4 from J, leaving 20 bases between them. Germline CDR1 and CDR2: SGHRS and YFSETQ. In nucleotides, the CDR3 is TGCGCCAGCAGCGTAACAAGTCGCGGGGGAGGCACTGAAGCTTTCTTT. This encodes CASSVTSRGGGTEAFF. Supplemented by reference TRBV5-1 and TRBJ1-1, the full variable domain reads KAGVTQTPRYLIKTRGQQVTLSCSPISGHRSVSWYQQTPGQGLQFLFEYFSETQRNKGNFPGRFSGRQFSNSRSEMNVSTLELGDSALYLCASSVTSRGGGTEAFFGQGTRLTVV.

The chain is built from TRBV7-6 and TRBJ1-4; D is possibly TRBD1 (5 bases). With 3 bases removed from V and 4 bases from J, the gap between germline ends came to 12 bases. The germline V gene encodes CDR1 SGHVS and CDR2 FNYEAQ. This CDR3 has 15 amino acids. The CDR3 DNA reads TGTGCCAGCAGCTTGGGGCCCACGCATAATGAAAAACTGTTTTTT. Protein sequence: CASSLGPTHNEKLFF. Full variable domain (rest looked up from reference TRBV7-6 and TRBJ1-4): GAGVSQSPRYKVTKRGQDVALRCDPISGHVSLYWYRQALGQGPEFLTYFNYEAQQDKSGLPNDRFSAERPEGSISTLTIQRTEQRDSAMYRCASSLGPTHNEKLFFGSGTQLSVL.

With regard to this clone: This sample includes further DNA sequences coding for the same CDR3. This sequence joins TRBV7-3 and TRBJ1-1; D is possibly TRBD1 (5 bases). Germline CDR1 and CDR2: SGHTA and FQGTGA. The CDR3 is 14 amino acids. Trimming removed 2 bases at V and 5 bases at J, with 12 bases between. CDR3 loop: CASSLSPGITEAFF. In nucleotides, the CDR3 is TGTGCCAGCAGCTTATCCCCAGGGATAACTGAAGCTTTCTTT.

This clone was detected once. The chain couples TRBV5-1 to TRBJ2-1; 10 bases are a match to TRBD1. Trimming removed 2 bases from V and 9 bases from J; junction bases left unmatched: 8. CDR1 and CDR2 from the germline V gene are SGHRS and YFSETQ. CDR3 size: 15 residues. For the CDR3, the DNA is TGCGCCAGCAGCTTAACCGGGACAGGGGAGGGTGAGCAGTTCTTC. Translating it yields CASSLTGTGEGEQFF.